These 5 T cell receptor beta chains share one sample of origin, sequenced in a study of Graves' ophthalmopathy and Graves' hyperthyroidism. CDR3 regions of TCR beta were amplified from RNA transcripts. Amplification began with first-round RT-PCR using HTBI primers, then second-round multiplex PCR was performed. TCRdb itself ran the multiplex PCR reads through MiXCR, one entry per CDR3 protein. Among a few hundred thousand distinct CDR3 sequences listed, 17% were seen once. What was sequenced was peripheral blood. All receptors come from an adult woman with stable Graves' hyperthyroidism.

This clonotype was counted ten times or more. The V and J genes are TRBV7-9 and TRBJ1-2; TRBD1 is a possible D gene (5 bases). Germline values: CDR1 SEHNR, CDR2 FQNEAQ (reference sequence). With 1 base removed from V and 0 bases from J, the gap between germline ends came to 9 bases. The CDR3 length is 15 residues. Here the CDR3 DNA reads TGTGCCAGCAGCTTAGGGGGACTAGCTAACTATGGCTACACCTTC. It translates to CASSLGGLANYGYTF.

Many counts were recorded for this clonotype. The chain links TRBV5-1 to TRBJ2-7, with D possibly being TRBD2 (5 bases). Per germline, CDR1 SGHRS and CDR2 YFSETQ. The CDR3 has 15 amino acids. The V end lost 5 bases, the J end lost 0 bases, and 15 bases lay between the germline ends. The CDR3 is CASRGGSSSSYEQYF. The CDR3, as DNA: TGCGCCAGCAGGGGCGGGTCCTCGAGCTCCTACGAGCAGTACTTC. Filled out from reference TRBV5-1 and TRBJ2-7, the complete variable domain reads KAGVTQTPRYLIKTRGQQVTLSCSPISGHRSVSWYQQTPGQGLQFLFEYFSETQRNKGNFPGRFSGRQFSNSRSEMNVSTLELGDSALYLCASRGGSSSSYEQYFGPGTRLTVT.

This clonotype was observed many times. DNA for the CDR3: TGTGCCAGCAGTCCTCCTAGCGGGAGAGTGTGGGAGCTGTTTTTT. Translated: CASSPPSGRVWELFF. This chain joins TRBV28 and TRBJ2-2, with 10 nucleotides matching TRBD2. J was trimmed by 9 bases and V by 5 bases; bases with no gene match: 9. The CDR3 extends over 15 amino acids. CDR1 and CDR2 from the germline V gene are MDHEN and SYDVKM. The entire variable domain, with the rest obtained from reference TRBV28 and TRBJ2-2, is as follows: DVKVTQSSRYLVKRTGEKVFLECVQDMDHENMFWYRQDPGLGLRLIYFSYDVKMKEKGDIPEGYSVSREKKERFSLILESASTNQTSMYLCASSPPSGRVWELFFGEGSRLTVL.

This clonotype was seen repeatedly, ten times or more. This chain connects TRBV25-1 to TRBJ1-2; D ambiguous. Per germline, CDR1 MGHDK and CDR2 SYGVNS. V dropped 5 bases and J dropped 4 bases, with 17 bases sitting between them. The CDR3 runs 15 residues. The CDR3 DNA reads as TGTGCCAGCAGTAGCCGGTCAGGCCCTCTCTATGGCTACACCTTC. Its translation is CASSSRSGPLYGYTF.

Ten or more counts support this clonotype. The chain uses TRBV6-2 or TRBV6-3 and TRBJ2-5; 9 bases map to TRBD2. Germline V gives CDR1 MNHEY, CDR2 SVGEGT. After removal of 0 bases from V and 2 bases from J, the junction contained 4 bases not matched to a gene. The CDR3 has 16 residues. The CDR3 DNA follows: TGTGCCAGCAGTTACTCGCGACTAGCGGTTCAAGAGACCCAGTACTTC. Protein sequence: CASSYSRLAVQETQYF.